Listed here is a single T cell receptor (beta chain). TCRdb's table, derived via immunoSEQ multiplex PCR, lists solely in-frame clones and lacks some. The profile covers approximately 150,000 clones, with 80% to 90% appearing a single time and roughly 13% taken by the ten largest. J lost 5 bases, V lost 8 bases, and 9 bases had no gene match. Germline V gene data show CDR1 as SQVTM and CDR2 as ANQGSEA. This CDR3 contains 13 residues. This entry is derived from a study of blood T cell repertoires in COVID-19. V is TRBV29-1 and J is TRBJ2-1, with TRBD2 matching 7 bases. The sample was peripheral blood. This receptor was obtained from a man between 18 and 29 years old with COVID-19, enrolled during active disease. The CDR3 DNA reads as TGCAGCCTTGCGGGGGTGGAAAACAATGAGCAGTTCTTC. Translating gives CSLAGVENNEQFF.